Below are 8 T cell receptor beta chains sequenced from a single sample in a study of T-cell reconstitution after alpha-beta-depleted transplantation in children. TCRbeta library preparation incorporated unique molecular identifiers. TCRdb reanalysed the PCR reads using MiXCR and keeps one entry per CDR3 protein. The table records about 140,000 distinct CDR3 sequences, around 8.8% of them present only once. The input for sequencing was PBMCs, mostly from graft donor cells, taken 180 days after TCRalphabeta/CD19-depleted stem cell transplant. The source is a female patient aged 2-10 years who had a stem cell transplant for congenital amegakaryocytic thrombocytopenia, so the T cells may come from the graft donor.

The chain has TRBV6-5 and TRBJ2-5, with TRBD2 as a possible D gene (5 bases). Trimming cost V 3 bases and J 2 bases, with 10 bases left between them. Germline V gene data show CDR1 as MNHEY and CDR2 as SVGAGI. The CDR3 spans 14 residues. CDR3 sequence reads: CASSYVSAQETQYF. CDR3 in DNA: TGTGCCAGCAGTTATGTTAGCGCACAAGAGACCCAGTACTTC.

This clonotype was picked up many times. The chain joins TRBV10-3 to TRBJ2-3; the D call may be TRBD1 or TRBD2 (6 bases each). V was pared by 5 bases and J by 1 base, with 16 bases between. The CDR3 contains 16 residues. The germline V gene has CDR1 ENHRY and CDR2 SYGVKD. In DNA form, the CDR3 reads TGTGCCATCAGTCAAAACGTGGGGGGCGGCACAGATACGCAGTATTTT. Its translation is CAISQNVGGGTDTQYF.

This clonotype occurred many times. The CDR3 is CASSFGATNEKLFF. CDR3 in DNA: TGCGCCAGCAGCTTTGGGGCAACTAATGAAAAACTGTTTTTT. The chain employs TRBV5-1 and TRBJ1-4; no clear D. The CDR3 is 14 amino acids. The ends were cut back, 2 bases at V and 0 bases at J, with 5 bases in the middle. Germline CDR1 reads SGHRS; CDR2 reads YFSETQ.

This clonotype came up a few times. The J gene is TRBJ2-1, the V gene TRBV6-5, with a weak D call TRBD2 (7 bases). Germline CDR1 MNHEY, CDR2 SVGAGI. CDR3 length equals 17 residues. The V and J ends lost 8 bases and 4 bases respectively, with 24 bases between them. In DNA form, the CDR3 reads TGTGCCAGCGTACGGCGGCGGGGGCGGCACATTTACAATGAGCAGTTCTTC. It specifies CASVRRRGRHIYNEQFF.

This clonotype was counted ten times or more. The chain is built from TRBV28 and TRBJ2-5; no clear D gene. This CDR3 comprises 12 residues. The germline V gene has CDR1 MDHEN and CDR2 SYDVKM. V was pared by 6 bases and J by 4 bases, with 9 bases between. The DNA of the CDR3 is TGTGCCAGCAGGCGACCGGGAGAGACCCAGTACTTC. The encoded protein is CASRRPGETQYF.

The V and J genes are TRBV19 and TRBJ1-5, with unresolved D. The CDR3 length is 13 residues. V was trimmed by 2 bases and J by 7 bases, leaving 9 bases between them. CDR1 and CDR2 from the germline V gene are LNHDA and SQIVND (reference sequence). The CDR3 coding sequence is TGTGCCAGTAGTATAAGTCCCAACCAGCCCCAGCATTTT. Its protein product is CASSISPNQPQHF.

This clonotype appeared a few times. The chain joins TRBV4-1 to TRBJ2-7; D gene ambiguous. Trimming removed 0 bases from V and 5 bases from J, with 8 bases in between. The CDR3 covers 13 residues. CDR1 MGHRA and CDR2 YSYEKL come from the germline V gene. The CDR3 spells CASSQDIGHEQYF. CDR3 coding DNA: TGCGCCAGCAGCCAAGATATAGGGCACGAGCAGTACTTC.

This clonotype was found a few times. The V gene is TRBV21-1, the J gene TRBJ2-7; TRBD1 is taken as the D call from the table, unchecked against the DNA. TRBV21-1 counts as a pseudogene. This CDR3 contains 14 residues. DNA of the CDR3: TGTGCCAGCAGCAAAGCCCCAGGGGGTCACGAGCAGTACTTC. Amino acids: CASSKAPGGHEQYF.